This T cell receptor beta chain was recovered during a study of T-cell reconstitution after alpha-beta-depleted transplantation in children. Preparation of the TCRbeta library used unique molecular identifiers. TCRdb re-derived calls from the PCR reads in MiXCR, one entry per CDR3 protein. The sample has about 290,000 distinct CDR3 sequences; around a tenth are singletons. This clonotype was seen many times. The source is a boy under two years old with acute myeloid leukemia, due to receive a stem cell transplant. This specimen consisted of PBMCs, obtained before TCRalphabeta/CD19-depleted stem cell transplant.

CDR3 nucleotides: TGCGCCAGCAGCCCATCTAGATACAATGAGCAGTTCTTC. It encodes CASSPSRYNEQFF. The genes are TRBV4-3 and TRBJ2-1; D remains ambiguous. Germline V CDR1 and CDR2: LGHNA, YSLEER. CDR3 length: 13 residues. V lost 4 bases and J 4 bases, leaving 8 bases between the germline ends.